The 5 T cell receptor beta chains listed next were all sequenced from one sample in a study of blood T cell repertoires in COVID-19. Repertoires were generated with immunoSEQ multiplex PCR, while TCRdb's copy carries only in-frame clones and drops some. Counted here are over 100,000 clones, around 80% occurring once; the ten biggest clones make up 16%. The sample comprised peripheral blood. The receptors come from a man between 60 and 75 years old with active or convalescent COVID-19.

The genes are TRBV27 and TRBJ2-3, with 9 bases lining up with TRBD1. With 1 base clipped from V and 3 bases from J, the junction kept 5 bases outside the gene matches. The CDR3 contains 16 residues. CDR1 and CDR2 (germline): MNHEY, SMNVEV (reference sequence). The CDR3 DNA sequence: TGTGCCAGCAGTTTATGGGTTGGGACAGGGACAGATACGCAGTATTTT. It codes for CASSLWVGTGTDTQYF.

This rearrangement joins TRBV6-5 to TRBJ2-5, with TRBD2 matching over 13 bases. Germline CDR1 reads MNHEY; CDR2 reads SVGAGI. Trimming at V came to 2 bases and at J to 5 bases, leaving 5 bases not matched to a gene. CDR3 size: 16 residues. In DNA form, the CDR3 reads TGTGCCAGCAGTTACGGACTAGCGGGAGTTGCGGAGACCCAGTACTTC. Its protein is CASSYGLAGVAETQYF.

This clone was observed a few times. This chain connects TRBV7-9 to TRBJ2-2; TRBD2 agrees at 7 bases. The CDR3 totals 15 residues. V lost 5 bases to trimming and J lost 2 bases; unmatched junction nucleotides: 5. CDR1 and CDR2 (germline): SEHNR, FQNEAQ (reference sequence). CDR3 bases: TGTGCCAGCAGCGCCGGGGGGTTTAACACCGGGGAGCTGTTTTTT. It encodes CASSAGGFNTGELFF.

This chain joins TRBV9 and TRBJ2-2; tentative D call: TRBD2 (5 bases). The CDR3 totals 15 residues. Trimming stripped 3 bases from V and 8 bases from J, with 17 bases between. Germline values: CDR1 SGDLS, CDR2 YYNGEE. The CDR3 DNA is TGTGCCAGCAGCGCCCCAGCGGCTGGCCTAGGGGAGCTGTTTTTT. Its protein product is CASSAPAAGLGELFF.

This clone was seen a few times. The rearrangement uses TRBV12-3 or TRBV12-4 and TRBJ2-3; possible D gene TRBD1, 5 bases. V dropped 7 bases and J dropped 1 base, with 9 bases sitting between them. CDR3 length: 13 amino acids. The DNA of the CDR3 is TGTGCCAGCAATCAACAGGGCACAGATACGCAGTATTTT. Protein: CASNQQGTDTQYF.